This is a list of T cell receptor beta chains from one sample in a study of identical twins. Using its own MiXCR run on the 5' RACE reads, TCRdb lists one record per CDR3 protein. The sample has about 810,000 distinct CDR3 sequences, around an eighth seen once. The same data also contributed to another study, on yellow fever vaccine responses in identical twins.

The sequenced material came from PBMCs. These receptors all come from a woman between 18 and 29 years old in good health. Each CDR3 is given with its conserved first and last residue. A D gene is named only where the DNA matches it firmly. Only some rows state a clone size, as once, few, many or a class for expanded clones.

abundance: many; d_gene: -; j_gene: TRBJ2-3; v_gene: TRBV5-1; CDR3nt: TGCGCCAGCAGCCTGGGGGAATGGTGGATTCAAGATACGCAGTATTTT; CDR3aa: CASSLGEWWIQDTQYF
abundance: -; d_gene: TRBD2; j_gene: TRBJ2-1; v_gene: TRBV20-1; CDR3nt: TGCAGTGCTAGAGATAGGACTAGCGGGAGTAACTCCTACAATGAGCAGTTCTTC; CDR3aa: CSARDRTSGSNSYNEQFF
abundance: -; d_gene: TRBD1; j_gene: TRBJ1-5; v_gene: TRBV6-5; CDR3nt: TGTGCCAGCAGTTACTTCGGACAGGGCGGCAATCAGCCCCAGCATTTT; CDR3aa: CASSYFGQGGNQPQHF
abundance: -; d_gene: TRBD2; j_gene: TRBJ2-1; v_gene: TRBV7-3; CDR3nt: TGTGCCAGCAGCCGGGGACTAGCGGGAGCGAATGAGCAGTTCTTC; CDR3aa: CASSRGLAGANEQFF
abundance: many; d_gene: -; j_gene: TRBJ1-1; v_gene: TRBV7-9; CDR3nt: TGTGCCAGCAGCTTAGGCGGGCAACAGACTGAAGCTTTCTTT; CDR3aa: CASSLGGQQTEAFF
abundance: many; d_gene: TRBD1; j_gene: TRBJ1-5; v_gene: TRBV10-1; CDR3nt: TGCGCCAGCAGTGAGGGAGGGGGCGAGGATCAGCCCCAGCATTTT; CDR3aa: CASSEGGGEDQPQHF
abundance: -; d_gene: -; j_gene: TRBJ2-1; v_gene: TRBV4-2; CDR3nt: TGTGCCAGCAGCCAAGCCCATGGATTCCACCAGAACGCCTGGGATGAGCAGTTCTTC; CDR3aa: CASSQAHGFHQNAWDEQFF
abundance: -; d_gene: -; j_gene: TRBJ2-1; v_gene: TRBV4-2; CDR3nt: TGTGCCAGCAGCCAAGATGGGAACTTCCACCCTGTCTTC; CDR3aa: CASSQDGNFHPVF
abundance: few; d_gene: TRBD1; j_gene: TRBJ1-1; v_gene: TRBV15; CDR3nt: TGTGCCACCAGCAGACGTGACAGGGGGAACACTGAAGCTTTCTTT; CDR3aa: CATSRRDRGNTEAFF
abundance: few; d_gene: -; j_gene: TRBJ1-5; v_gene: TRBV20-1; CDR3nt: TGCAGTGCTAGAGCCGTAGGGCCCCAGCATTTT; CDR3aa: CSARAVGPQHF
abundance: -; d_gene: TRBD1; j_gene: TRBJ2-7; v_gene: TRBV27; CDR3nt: TGTGCCAGCAGTTTAATTGGGCAGGACAGGGAGTACTTC; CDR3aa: CASSLIGQDREYF
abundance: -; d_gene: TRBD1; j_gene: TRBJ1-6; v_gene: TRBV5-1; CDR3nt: TGCGCCAGCAGCCCGGGACAGGGGCTCCTTAATTCACCCCTCCACTTT; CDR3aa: CASSPGQGLLNSPLHF
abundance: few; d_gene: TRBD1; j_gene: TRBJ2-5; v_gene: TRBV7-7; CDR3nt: TGTGCCAGCAGCGGCCGGACAGGTCGCACCCAGTACTTC; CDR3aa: CASSGRTGRTQYF
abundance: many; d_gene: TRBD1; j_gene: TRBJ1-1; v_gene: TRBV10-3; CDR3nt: TGTGCCACGTGGGGGACAGGGAGTACTGAAGCTTTCTTT; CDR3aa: CATWGTGSTEAFF
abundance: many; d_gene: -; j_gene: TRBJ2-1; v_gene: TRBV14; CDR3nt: TGTGCCAGCAGCCAAGTCACCGGGGGTGAGCAGTTCTTC; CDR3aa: CASSQVTGGEQFF
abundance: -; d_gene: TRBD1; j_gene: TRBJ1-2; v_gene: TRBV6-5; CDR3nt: TGTGCCAGCAGTTACTCGAGATTGACAGGGGGGTATGGCTACACCTTC; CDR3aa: CASSYSRLTGGYGYTF
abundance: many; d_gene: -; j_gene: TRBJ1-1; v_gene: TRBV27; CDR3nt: TGTGCCAGCAGTTTCCGGCTGGGGGGGACTGAAGCTTTCTTT; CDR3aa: CASSFRLGGTEAFF
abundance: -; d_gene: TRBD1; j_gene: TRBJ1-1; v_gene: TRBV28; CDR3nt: TGTGCCAGCAGTTTATTGGTAGGGGGCGGGAACACTGAAGCTTTCTTT; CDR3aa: CASSLLVGGGNTEAFF
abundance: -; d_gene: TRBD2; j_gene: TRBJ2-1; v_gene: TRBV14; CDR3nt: TGTGCCAGCAGCCATTTAGCGGGGGCCTCCTACAATGAGCAGTTCTTC; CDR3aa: CASSHLAGASYNEQFF
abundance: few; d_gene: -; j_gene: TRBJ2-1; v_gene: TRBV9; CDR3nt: TGTGCCAGCAGCGTAGCAACGAACTCCTACAATGAGCAGTTCTTC; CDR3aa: CASSVATNSYNEQFF
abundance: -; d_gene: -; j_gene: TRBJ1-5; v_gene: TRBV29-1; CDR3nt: TGCAGCGTTCCCCCCACCGGGACTTATAGCAATCAGCCCCAGCATTTT; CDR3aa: CSVPPTGTYSNQPQHF
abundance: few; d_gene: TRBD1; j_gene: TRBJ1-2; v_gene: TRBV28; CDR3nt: TGTGCCAGCAGTCCCTCGACAGGGCCCCACTATGGCTACACCTTC; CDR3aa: CASSPSTGPHYGYTF
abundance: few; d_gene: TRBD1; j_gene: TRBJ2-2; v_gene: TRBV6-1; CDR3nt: TGTGCCAGCAAAAAAGACAGGGGGGAGACCGGGGAGCTGTTTTTT; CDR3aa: CASKKDRGETGELFF
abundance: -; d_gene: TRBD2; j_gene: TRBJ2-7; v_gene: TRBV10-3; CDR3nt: TGTGCCATCAGAGGGACTAGCGGGAGAGGGGACTACGAGCAGTACTTC; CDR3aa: CAIRGTSGRGDYEQYF
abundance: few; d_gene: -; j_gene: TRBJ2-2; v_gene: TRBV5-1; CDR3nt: TGCGCCAGCAGCTTGGATCCTCCCGGGGAGCTGTTTTTT; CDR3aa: CASSLDPPGELFF
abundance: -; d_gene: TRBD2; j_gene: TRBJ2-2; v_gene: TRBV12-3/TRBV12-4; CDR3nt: TGTGCCAGCACCGCGGGACTAGCAACCGGGGAGCTGTTTTTT; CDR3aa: CASTAGLATGELFF
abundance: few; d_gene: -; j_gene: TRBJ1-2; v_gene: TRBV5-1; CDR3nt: TGCGCCAGCAGCCCTCCCCGGGGGTCCAACTATGGCTACACCTTC; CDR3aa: CASSPPRGSNYGYTF
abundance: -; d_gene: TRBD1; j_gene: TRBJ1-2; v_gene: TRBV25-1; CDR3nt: TGTGCCAGCAGTGCAGGACAGGGGGCTTACTATGGCTACACCTTC; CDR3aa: CASSAGQGAYYGYTF
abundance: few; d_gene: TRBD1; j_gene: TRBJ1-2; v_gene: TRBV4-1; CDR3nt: TGCGCCAGCAGCCAAGGACAGGGGATCGACTATGGCTACACCTTC; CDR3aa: CASSQGQGIDYGYTF
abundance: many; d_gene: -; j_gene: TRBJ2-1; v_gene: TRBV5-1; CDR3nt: TGCGCCAGCACCAAGGACCGTTACAATGAGCAGTTCTTC; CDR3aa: CASTKDRYNEQFF
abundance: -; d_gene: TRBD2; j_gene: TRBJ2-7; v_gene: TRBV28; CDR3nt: TGTGCCAGCAGTCAGACTAGCGGGGTAGTCTACGAGCAGTACTTC; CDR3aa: CASSQTSGVVYEQYF
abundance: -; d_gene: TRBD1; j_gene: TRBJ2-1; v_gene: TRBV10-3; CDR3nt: TGTGCCATCAGCCCCGGGACAGGGAGAGTCAATGAGCAGTTCTTC; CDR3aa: CAISPGTGRVNEQFF
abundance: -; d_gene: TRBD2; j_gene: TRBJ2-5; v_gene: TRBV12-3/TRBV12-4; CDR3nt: TGTGCCAGCAGGCGGACTAGCGCGGAGACCCAGTACTTC; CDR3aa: CASRRTSAETQYF
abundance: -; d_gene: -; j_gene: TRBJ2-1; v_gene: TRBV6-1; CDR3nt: TGTGCCAGCACAATAATGTGGGGGGCCGGCAATGAGCAGTTCTTC; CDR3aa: CASTIMWGAGNEQFF
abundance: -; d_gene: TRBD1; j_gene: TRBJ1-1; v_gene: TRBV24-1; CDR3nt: TGTGCCACCAGTGGGCCCGGGACAGGATTTGAAGCTTTCTTT; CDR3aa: CATSGPGTGFEAFF
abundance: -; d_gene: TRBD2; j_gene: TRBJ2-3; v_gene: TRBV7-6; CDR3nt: TGTGCCAGCAGCCCCAGACTAGCGGGAGTTCCAGATACGCAGTATTTT; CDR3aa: CASSPRLAGVPDTQYF
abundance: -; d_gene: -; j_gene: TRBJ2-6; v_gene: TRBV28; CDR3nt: TGTGCCAGCAGTTTACCGGATGGGAAAAGGGTCCTGACTTTC; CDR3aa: CASSLPDGKRVLTF
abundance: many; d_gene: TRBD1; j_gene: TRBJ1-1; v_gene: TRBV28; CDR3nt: TGTGCCAGTTCGACAGGGGGATCTGAAGCTTTCTTT; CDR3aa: CASSTGGSEAFF
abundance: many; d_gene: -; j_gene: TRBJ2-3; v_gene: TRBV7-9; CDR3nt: TGTGCCAGCAGCCCGACAGCTAGCACAGATACGCAGTATTTT; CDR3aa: CASSPTASTDTQYF
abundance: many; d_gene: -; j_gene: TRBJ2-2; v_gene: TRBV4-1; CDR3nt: TGCGCCACAGCCGCTAAGGGCACCGGGGAGCTGTTTTTT; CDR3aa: CATAAKGTGELFF